This T cell receptor beta chain was found in a study of T cell repertoires in cytomegalovirus infection. Background on the study: A matching HLA type, together with CMV infection, was signaled by public TCR beta signatures.

TCRdb reprocessed the reads with MiXCR, giving one entry per CDR3 protein. The repertoire includes some 800,000 distinct CDR3 sequences, about 27% of them detected once, and over 10% sits in the top ten. Study outcomes and limitations: It was HLA-C-restricted CMV-specific TCR beta clonotypes that dominated the response ex vivo. Based on cumulative public TCR beta family frequency, carriers of CMV plus the relevant HLA were identified.

This clonotype was detected a few times. The antigen is not known. Trimming took 0 bases from V and 9 from J, leaving 8 bases between them. CDR3 length: 12 amino acids. Germline V CDR1 and CDR2: SEHNR, FQNEAQ (reference sequence). This TCR derives from a human donor in good health (CMV status not recorded). Some clones in this sample may be carry-over from other donors' samples. The chain employs TRBV7-9 and TRBJ1-1; D perhaps matches TRBD1 (5 bases). The specimen comprised cultured CD8+ T cells from PBMCs, sampled from culture after CMV antigen stimulation. This CDR3 reads CASSLAGQKAFF. CDR3 in DNA: TGTGCCAGCAGCTTAGCGGGGCAAAAAGCTTTCTTT.